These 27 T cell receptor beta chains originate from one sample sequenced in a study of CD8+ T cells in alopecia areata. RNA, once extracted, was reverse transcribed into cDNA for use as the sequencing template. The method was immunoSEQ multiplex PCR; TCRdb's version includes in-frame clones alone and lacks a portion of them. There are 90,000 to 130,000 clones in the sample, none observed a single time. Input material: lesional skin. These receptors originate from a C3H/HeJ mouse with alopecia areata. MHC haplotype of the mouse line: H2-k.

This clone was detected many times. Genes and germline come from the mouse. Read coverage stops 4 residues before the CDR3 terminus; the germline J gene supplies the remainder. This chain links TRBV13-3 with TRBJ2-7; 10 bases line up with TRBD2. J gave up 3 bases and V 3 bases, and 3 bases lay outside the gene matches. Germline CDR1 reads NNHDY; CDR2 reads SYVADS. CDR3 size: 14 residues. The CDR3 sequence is CASSVWGGVYEQYF. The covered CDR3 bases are TGTGCCAGCAGTGTCTGGGGGGGCGTCTAT.

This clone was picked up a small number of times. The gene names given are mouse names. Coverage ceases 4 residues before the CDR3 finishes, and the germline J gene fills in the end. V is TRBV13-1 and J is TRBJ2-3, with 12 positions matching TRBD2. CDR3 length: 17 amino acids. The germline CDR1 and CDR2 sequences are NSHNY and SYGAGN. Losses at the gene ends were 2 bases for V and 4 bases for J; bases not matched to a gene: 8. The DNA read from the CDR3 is TGTGCCAGCAGTGACCCACCGGGACTGGGGGGTTCAGAA. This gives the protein CASSDPPGLGGSE. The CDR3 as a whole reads CASSDPPGLGGSETLYF.

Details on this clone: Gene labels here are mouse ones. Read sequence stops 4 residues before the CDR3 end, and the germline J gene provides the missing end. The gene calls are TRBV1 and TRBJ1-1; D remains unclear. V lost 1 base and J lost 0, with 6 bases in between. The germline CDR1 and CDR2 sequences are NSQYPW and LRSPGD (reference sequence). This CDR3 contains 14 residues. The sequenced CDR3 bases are TGCACCTGCAGTGCAGTTAATCCAAACACA. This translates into CTCSAVNPNT. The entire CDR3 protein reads CTCSAVNPNTEVFF.

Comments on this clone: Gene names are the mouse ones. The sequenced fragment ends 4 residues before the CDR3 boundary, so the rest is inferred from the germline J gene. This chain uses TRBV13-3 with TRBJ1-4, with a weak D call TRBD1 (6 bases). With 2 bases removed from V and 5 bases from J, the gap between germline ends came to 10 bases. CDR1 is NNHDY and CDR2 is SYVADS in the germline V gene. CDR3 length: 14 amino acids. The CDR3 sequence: CASSDLDRNERLFF. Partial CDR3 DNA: TGTGCCAGCAGTGACCTGGACAGAAACGAA.

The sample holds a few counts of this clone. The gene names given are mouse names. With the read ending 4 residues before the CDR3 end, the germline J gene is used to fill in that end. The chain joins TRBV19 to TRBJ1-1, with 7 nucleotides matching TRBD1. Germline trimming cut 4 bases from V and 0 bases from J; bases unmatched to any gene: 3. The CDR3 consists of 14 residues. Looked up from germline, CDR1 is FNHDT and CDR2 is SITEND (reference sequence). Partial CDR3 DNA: TGTGCCAGCAGTCGACAGGGACCAAACACA. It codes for CASSRQGPNT. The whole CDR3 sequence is CASSRQGPNTEVFF.

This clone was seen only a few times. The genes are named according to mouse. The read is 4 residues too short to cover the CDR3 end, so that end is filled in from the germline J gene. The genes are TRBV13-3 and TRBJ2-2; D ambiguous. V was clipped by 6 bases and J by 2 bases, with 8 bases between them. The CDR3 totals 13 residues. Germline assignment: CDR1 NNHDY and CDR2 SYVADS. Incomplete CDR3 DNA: TGTGCCAGCAATGCACATAACACCGGG. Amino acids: CASNAHNTG. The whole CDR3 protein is CASNAHNTGQLYF.

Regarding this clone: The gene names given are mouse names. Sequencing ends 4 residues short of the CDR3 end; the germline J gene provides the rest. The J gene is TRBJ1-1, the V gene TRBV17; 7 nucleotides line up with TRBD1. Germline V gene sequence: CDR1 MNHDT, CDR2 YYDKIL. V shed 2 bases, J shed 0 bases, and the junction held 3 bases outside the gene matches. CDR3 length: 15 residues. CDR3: CASSRLQGANTEVFF. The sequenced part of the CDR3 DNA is TGTGCTAGCAGTAGACTTCAGGGGGCAAACACA. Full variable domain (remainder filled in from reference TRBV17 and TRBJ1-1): DTTVKQNPRYKLARVGKPVNLICSQTMNHDTMYWYQKKPNQAPKLLLFYYDKILNREADTFEKFQSSRPNNSFCSLYIGSAGLEYSAMYLCASSRLQGANTEVFFGKGTRLTVV.

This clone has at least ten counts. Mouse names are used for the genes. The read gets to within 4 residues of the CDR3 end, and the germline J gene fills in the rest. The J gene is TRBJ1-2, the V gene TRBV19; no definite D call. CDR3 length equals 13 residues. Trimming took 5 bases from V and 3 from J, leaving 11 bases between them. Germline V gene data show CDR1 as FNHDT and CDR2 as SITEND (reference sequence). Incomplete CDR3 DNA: TGTGCCAGCAGCCCTCAGGAGGACTCC. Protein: CASSPQEDS. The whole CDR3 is CASSPQEDSDYTF.

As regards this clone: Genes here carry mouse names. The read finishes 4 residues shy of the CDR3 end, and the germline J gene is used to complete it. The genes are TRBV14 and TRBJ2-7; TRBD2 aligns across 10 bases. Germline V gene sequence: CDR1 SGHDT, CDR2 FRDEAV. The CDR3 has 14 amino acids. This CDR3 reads CASRGLGTPYEQYF. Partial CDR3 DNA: TGTGCCAGCAGGGGACTGGGGACCCCTTAT. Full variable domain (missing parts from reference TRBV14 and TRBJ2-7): EAGVTQSPRYAVLQEGQAVSFWCDPISGHDTLYWYQQPRDQGPQLLVYFRDEAVIDNSQLPSDRFSAVRPKGTNSTLKIQSAKQGDTATYLCASRGLGTPYEQYFGPGTRLTVL.

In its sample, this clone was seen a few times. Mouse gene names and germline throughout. CDR3 bases read: TGCACCTGCAGCGCTCAGGGGGTTTCCAACGAA. It encodes CTCSAQGVSNE. Given in full, the CDR3 is CTCSAQGVSNERLFF. The J gene is TRBJ1-4, the V gene TRBV1, with 7 bases fitting TRBD1. The read falls 4 residues short of the CDR3 end, and the missing part is taken from the germline J gene. The ends lost 6 bases at V and 0 bases at J; junction bases unmatched: 4. The germline V gene encodes CDR1 NSQYPW and CDR2 LRSPGD (reference sequence). This CDR3 is 15 amino acids long. Based on the CDR3 plus reference TRBV1 and TRBJ1-4, the full variable domain is VTLLEQNPRWRLVPRGQAVNLRCILKNSQYPWMSWYQQDLQKQLQWLFTLRSPGDKEVKSLPGADYLATRVTDTELRLQVANMSQGRTLYCTCSAQGVSNERLFFGHGTKLSVL.

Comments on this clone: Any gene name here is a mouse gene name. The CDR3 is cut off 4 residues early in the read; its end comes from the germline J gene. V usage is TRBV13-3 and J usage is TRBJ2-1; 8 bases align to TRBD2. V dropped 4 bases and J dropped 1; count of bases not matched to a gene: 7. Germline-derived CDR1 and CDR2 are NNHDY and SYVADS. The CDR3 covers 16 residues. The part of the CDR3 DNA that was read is TGTGCCAGCAGTCCCCCCGACTGGGGAAACTATGCT. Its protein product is CASSPPDWGNYA. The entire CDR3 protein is CASSPPDWGNYAEQFF.

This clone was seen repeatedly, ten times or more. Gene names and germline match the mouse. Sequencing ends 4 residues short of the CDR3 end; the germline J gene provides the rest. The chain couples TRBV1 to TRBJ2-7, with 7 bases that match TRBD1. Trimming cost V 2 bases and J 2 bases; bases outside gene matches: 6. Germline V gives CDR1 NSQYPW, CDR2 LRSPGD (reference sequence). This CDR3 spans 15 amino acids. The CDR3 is CTCSAMSGTAYEQYF. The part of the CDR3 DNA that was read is TGCACCTGCAGTGCAATGTCCGGGACAGCCTAT.

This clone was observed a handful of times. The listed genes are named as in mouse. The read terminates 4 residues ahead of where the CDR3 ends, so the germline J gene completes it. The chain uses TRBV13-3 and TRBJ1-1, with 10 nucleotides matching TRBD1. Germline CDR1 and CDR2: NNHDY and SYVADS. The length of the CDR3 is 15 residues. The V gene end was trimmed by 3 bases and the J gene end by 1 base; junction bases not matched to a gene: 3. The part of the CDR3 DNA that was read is TGTGCCAGCAGTGGACAGGGGGCCGGGAACACA. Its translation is CASSGQGAGNT. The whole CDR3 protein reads CASSGQGAGNTEVFF.

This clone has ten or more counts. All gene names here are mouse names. CDR3 DNA (partial): TGTGCCAGCAGTGATGTGGGACAAAAATAT. Encoded protein: CASSDVGQKY. The CDR3 as a whole reads CASSDVGQKYEQYF. V gene TRBV13-3 combines with J gene TRBJ2-7; D might be TRBD1 (6 bases). The read terminates 4 residues ahead of where the CDR3 ends, so the germline J gene completes it. CDR1 NNHDY and CDR2 SYVADS come from the germline V gene. The CDR3 spans 14 residues.

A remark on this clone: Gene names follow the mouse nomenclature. The sequenced part of the CDR3 DNA is TGTGCCTGGAGTCTAGAGGGGGGCTCCAACGAA. Protein: CAWSLEGGSNE. The whole CDR3 is CAWSLEGGSNERLFF. The chain carries TRBV31 and TRBJ1-4; D possibly corresponds to TRBD1 (6 bases). The CDR3 goes on 4 residues after the read ends, and that part is filled in from the germline J gene. V dropped 0 bases and J dropped 2 bases, with 10 bases sitting between them. From germline, CDR1 is GKSSPN and CDR2 SITVG. This CDR3 has 15 amino acids.

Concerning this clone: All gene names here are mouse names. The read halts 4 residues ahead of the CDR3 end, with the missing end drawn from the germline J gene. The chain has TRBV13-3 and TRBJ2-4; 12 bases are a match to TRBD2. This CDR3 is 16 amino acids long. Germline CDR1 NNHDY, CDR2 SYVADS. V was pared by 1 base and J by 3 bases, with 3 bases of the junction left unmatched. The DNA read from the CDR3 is TGTGCCAGCAGTGATCAGACTGGGGGGGCACAAAAC. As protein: CASSDQTGGAQN. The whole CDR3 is CASSDQTGGAQNTLYF.

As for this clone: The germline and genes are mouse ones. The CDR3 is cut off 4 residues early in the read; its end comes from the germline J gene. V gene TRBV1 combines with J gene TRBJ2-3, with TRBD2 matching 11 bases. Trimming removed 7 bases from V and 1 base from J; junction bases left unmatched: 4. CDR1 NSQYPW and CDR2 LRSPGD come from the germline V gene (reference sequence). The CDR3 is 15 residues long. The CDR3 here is CTCTGTGGGAETLYF. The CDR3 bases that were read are TGCACCTGCACTGGGACTGGGGGTGGTGCAGAA. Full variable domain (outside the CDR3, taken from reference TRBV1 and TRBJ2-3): VTLLEQNPRWRLVPRGQAVNLRCILKNSQYPWMSWYQQDLQKQLQWLFTLRSPGDKEVKSLPGADYLATRVTDTELRLQVANMSQGRTLYCTCTGTGGGAETLYFGSGTRLTVL.

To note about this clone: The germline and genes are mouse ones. CDR3 DNA, as far as it was read: TGCACCTGCAAACAGGGAAGCAACACA. Amino acid sequence: CTCKQGSNT. The entire CDR3 protein reads CTCKQGSNTEVFF. This sequence joins TRBV1 and TRBJ1-1; a possible D gene is TRBD1 (6 bases). The read ends 4 residues before the CDR3 terminus; that terminus is restored from the germline J gene. The CDR3 length is 13 residues. V was pared by 7 bases and J by 2 bases, with 11 bases between. Per germline, CDR1 NSQYPW and CDR2 LRSPGD (reference sequence).

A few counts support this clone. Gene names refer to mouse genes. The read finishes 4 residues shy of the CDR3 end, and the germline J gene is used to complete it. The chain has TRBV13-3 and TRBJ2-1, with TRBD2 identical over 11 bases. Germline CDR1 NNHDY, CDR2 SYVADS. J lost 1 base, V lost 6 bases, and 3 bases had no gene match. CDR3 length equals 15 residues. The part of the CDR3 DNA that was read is TGTGCCAGCACCAGGGACTGGGGGAACTATGCT. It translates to CASTRDWGNYA. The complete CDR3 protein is CASTRDWGNYAEQFF.

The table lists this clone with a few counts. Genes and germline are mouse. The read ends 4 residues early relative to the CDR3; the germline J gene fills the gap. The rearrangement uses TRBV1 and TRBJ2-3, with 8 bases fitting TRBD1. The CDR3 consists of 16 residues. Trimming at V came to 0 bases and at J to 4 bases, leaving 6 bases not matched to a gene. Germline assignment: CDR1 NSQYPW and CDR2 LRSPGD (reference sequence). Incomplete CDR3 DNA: TGCACCTGCAGTGCAGATCACGGACAGGGTCCAGAA. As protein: CTCSADHGQGPE. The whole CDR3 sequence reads CTCSADHGQGPETLYF.

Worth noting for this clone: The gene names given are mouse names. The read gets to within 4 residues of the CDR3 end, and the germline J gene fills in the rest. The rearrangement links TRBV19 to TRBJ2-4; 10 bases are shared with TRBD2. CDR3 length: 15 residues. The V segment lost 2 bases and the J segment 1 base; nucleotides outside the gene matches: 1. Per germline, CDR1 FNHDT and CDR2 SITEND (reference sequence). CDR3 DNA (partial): TGTGCCAGCAGTATTGGGACTGGGGGTCAAAAC. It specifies CASSIGTGGQN. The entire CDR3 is CASSIGTGGQNTLYF. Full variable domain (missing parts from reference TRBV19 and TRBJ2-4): GGIITQTPKFLIGQEGQKLTLKCQQNFNHDTMYWYRQDSGKGLRLIYYSITENDLQKGDLSEGYDASREKKSSFSLTVTSAQKNEMAVFLCASSIGTGGQNTLYFGAGTRLSVL.

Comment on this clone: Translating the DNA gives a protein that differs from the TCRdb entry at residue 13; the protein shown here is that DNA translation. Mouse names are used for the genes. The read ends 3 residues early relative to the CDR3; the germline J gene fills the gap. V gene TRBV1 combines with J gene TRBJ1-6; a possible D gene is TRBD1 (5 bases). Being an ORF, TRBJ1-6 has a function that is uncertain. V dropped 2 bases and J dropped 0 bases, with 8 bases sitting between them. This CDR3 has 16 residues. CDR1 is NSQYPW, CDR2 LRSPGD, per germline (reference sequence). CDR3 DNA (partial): TGCACCTGCAGTGCAAGACAGCTTTCCTATAATTCGCCC. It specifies CTCSARQLSYNSP. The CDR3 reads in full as CTCSARQLSYNSPLYF.

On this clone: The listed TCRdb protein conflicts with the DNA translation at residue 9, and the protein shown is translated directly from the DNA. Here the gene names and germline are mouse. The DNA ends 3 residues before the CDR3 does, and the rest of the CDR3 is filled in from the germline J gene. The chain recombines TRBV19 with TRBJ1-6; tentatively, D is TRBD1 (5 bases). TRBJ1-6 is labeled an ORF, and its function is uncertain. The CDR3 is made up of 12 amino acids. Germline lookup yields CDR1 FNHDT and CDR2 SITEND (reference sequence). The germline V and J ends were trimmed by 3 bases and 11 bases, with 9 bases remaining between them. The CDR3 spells CASSNTGPPLYF. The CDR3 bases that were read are TGTGCCAGCAGTAACACAGGCCCGCCC.

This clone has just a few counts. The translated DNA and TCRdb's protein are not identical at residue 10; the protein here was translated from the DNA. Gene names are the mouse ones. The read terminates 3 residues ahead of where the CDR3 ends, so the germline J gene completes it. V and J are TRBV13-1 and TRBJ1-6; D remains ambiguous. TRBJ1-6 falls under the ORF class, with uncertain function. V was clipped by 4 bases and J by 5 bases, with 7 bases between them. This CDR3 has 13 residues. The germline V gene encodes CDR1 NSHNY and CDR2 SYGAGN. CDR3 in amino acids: CASSSEHNSPLYF. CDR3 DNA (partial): TGTGCCAGCAGTTCTGAACATAATTCGCCC.

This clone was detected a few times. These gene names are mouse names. The chain's CDR3 is CASSDDWGGGGAETLYF. Incomplete CDR3 DNA: TGTGCCAGCAGTGATGACTGGGGGGGCGGTGGTGCAGAA. J is TRBJ2-3 and V is TRBV13-3; 11 nucleotides line up with TRBD2. The read finishes 4 residues shy of the CDR3 end, and the germline J gene is used to complete it. Germline V gene lookup returns CDR1 NNHDY and CDR2 SYVADS. There are 17 residues in the CDR3. V was clipped by 0 bases and J by 1 base; unmatched bases: 4.

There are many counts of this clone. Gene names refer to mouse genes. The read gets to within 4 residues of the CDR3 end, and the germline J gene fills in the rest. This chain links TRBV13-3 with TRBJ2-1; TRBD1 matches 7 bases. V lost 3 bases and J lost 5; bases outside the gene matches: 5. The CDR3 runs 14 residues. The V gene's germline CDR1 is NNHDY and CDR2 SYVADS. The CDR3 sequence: CASSGNRGHAEQFF. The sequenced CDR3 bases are TGTGCCAGCAGTGGTAACAGGGGCCATGCT.

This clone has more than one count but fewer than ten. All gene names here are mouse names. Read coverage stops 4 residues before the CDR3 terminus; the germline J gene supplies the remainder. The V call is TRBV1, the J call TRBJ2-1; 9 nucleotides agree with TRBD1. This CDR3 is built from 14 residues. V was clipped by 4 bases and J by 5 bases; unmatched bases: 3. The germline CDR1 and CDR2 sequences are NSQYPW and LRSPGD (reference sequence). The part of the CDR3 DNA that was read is TGCACCTGCAGTGGAGGACAGGGGAATGCT. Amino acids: CTCSGGQGNA. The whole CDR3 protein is CTCSGGQGNAEQFF.